This TCR beta chain is from a study of identical twins. TCRdb re-derived calls from the 5' RACE reads in MiXCR, one entry per CDR3 protein. This sample has about 900,000 distinct CDR3 sequences, with approximately 13% found just once. The CDR3 covers 16 residues. Germline V CDR1 and CDR2: ENHRY, SYGVKD. The V end was cut by 0 bases, the J end by 6 bases, with 14 bases between. Ten or more counts support this clonotype. The antigen remains undetermined. Study-wide results and limits: It was out-of-frame TCR alpha sharing in monozygotic twins that models underestimated. Because invariant MAIT and iNKT cells could be present, zero-insertion analyses could be partly confounded.

The same sample was also used in a study of yellow fever vaccine responses in identical twins.

V gene TRBV10-3 combines with J gene TRBJ1-4, with no clear D. The clonotype was recovered from a woman between 18 and 29 years old in good health. Sequencing input: PBMCs. CDR3 DNA sequence: TGTGCCATCAGTGAGTCGAGGATCCCTACGGATGAAAAACTGTTTTTT. Protein sequence: CAISESRIPTDEKLFF.